One sample yielded the 19 T cell receptor beta chains listed below, sequenced in a study of blood T cell repertoires in COVID-19. Here immunoSEQ multiplex PCR was the method, and the copy in TCRdb shows in-frame clones only, minus some. The repertoire holds approximately 150,000 clones, around three quarters seen once, with 16% in the top ten. Sequenced material: peripheral blood. The receptors here all came from a man over 45 with acute or convalescent COVID-19.

The V and J genes are TRBV19 and TRBJ1-2; 8 nucleotides agree with TRBD1. From germline, CDR1 is LNHDA and CDR2 SQIVND (reference sequence). With 4 bases clipped from V and 0 bases from J, the junction kept 16 bases outside the gene matches. The CDR3 is 19 residues long. The CDR3 loop is CASSTIPGTGREANYGYTF. Here the CDR3 DNA reads TGTGCCAGTAGTACCATTCCCGGGACAGGTCGTGAAGCTAACTATGGCTACACCTTC.

The V and J genes are TRBV5-1 and TRBJ2-1; maybe TRBD1 (6 bases). V was clipped by 5 bases and J by 0 bases, with 12 bases between them. The CDR3 totals 15 residues. The germline V gene encodes CDR1 SGHRS and CDR2 YFSETQ. The CDR3 DNA sequence: TGCGCCAGCAGGTGGACAGAGAACTCCTACAATGAGCAGTTCTTC. It translates to CASRWTENSYNEQFF.

V gene TRBV6-6 combines with J gene TRBJ2-7; D not resolved. V was pared by 4 bases and J by 1 base, with 14 bases between. The CDR3 contains 15 residues. CDR1 is MNHNY, CDR2 SVGAGI, per germline (reference sequence). CDR3 sequence: CASSSTQDSSYEQYV. CDR3 sequence (DNA): TGTGCCAGCAGTTCGACCCAAGACTCTTCCTACGAGCAGTACGTC.

This rearrangement joins TRBV18 to TRBJ2-5, with 11 positions matching TRBD2. V was clipped by 2 bases and J by 6 bases; unmatched bases: 8. This CDR3 comprises 16 residues. In germline, CDR1 is KGHSH, CDR2 LQKENI. CDR3 coding DNA: TGTGCCAGCTCACCATCGCTTAGCGGGGGGGCACAGACCCAGTACTTC. As protein: CASSPSLSGGAQTQYF.

The chain links TRBV10-3 to TRBJ2-1, with TRBD2 as a possible D gene (6 bases). V was trimmed by 0 bases and J by 3 bases, leaving 18 bases between them. There are 18 residues in the CDR3. Germline CDR1 ENHRY, CDR2 SYGVKD. The CDR3 is CAISESRGAGRDYNEQFF. The CDR3 DNA reads TGTGCCATCAGTGAGTCGAGGGGTGCAGGGCGGGACTACAATGAGCAGTTCTTC.

The chain links TRBV28 to TRBJ1-2; TRBD1 aligns across 9 bases. The V gene's germline CDR1 is MDHEN and CDR2 SYDVKM. Trimming cost V 7 bases and J 5 bases; bases outside gene matches: 11. CDR3 size: 15 residues. The CDR3 DNA sequence: TGTGCCAGCACGATACAGGGGGCCTTTGGGTATGGCTACACCTTC. Protein sequence: CASTIQGAFGYGYTF.

This clone was detected once. The V gene is TRBV12-3 or TRBV12-4, the J gene TRBJ1-1; D not resolved. CDR3 size: 13 residues. Trimming took 4 bases from V and 1 from J, leaving 7 bases between them. The CDR3 DNA follows: TGTGCCAGCAGTTACGGGAAGAACACTGAAGCTTTCTTT. This translates into CASSYGKNTEAFF.

The V call is TRBV12-3 or TRBV12-4, the J call TRBJ1-4; D gene uncertain. V was cut by 3 bases and J by 8 bases, with 7 bases left in between. The CDR3 totals 12 residues. The CDR3 loop is CASSFMREKLFF. CDR3 nucleotide sequence: TGTGCCAGCAGTTTTATGAGGGAAAAACTGTTTTTT.

This clone was detected a few times. This chain links TRBV6-1 with TRBJ1-6, with D perhaps TRBD1 (5 bases). In germline, CDR1 is MNHNS, CDR2 SASEGT. V was clipped by 1 base and J by 0 bases, with 13 bases between them. The CDR3 extends over 18 amino acids. The CDR3 nucleotides read TGTGCCAGCAGTGAAGGTCAGGGTGTGGGCTCCTATAATTCACCCCTCCACTTT. This encodes CASSEGQGVGSYNSPLHF.

This clone appeared once. The chain has TRBV11-2 and TRBJ1-4, with 9 bases identical to TRBD1. V shed 6 bases, J shed 7 bases, and the junction held 6 bases outside the gene matches. Germline lookup yields CDR1 SGHAT and CDR2 FQNNGV. The CDR3 extends over 14 amino acids. CDR3 residues: CASRQPGQGEKLFF. DNA of the CDR3: TGTGCCAGCAGACAACCGGGACAGGGTGAAAAACTGTTTTTT.

The table lists this clone with a count of one. CDR3 in DNA: TGTGCCAGCACCCTTTCCGGGGACACTGAAGCTTTCTTT. Translated, it gives CASTLSGDTEAFF. The gene calls are TRBV11-2 and TRBJ1-1; the D is unclear. Germline CDR1 reads SGHAT; CDR2 reads FQNNGV. The CDR3 runs 13 residues. V lost 7 bases and J lost 3, with 12 bases in between.

This chain links TRBV6-5 with TRBJ1-1; 10 bases align to TRBD1. The CDR3 runs to 15 residues. After removal of 6 bases from V and 6 bases from J, the junction contained 10 bases not matched to a gene. From germline, CDR1 is MNHEY and CDR2 SVGAGI. In DNA, the CDR3 is TGTGCCAGCAGGTATTCGTTAGGGACAGGGGCTGAAGCTTTCTTT. It translates to CASRYSLGTGAEAFF.

The chain employs TRBV15 and TRBJ1-2, with D possibly being TRBD1 (5 bases). Germline lookup yields CDR1 LNHNV and CDR2 YYDKDF (reference sequence). V lost 3 bases and J lost 3, with 14 bases in between. The CDR3 is 15 amino acids. CDR3 bases: TGTGCCACCAGCAGGAGGGATGGGACTGACTATGGCTACACCTTC. This encodes CATSRRDGTDYGYTF. Variable domain in full (rest from reference TRBV15 and TRBJ1-2): DAMVIQNPRYQVTQFGKPVTLSCSQTLNHNVMYWYQQKSSQAPKLLFHYYDKDFNNEADTPDNFQSRRPNTSFCFLDIRSPGLGDTAMYLCATSRRDGTDYGYTFGSGTRLTVV.

The CDR3 DNA is TGTGCCAGCAGACAGGGGGCGAATTCACCCCTCCACTTT. Its translation is CASRQGANSPLHF. This sequence joins TRBV3-1 (or the pseudogene TRBV3-2) and TRBJ1-6; 9 bases agree with TRBD1. Trimming removed 6 bases from V and 7 bases from J; junction bases left unmatched: 1. Germline V gene data show CDR1 as LGHDT and CDR2 as YNNKEL (reference sequence). This CDR3 spans 13 amino acids.

The count of this clone is one. The chain carries TRBV24-1 and TRBJ1-2, with unresolved D. The ends were cut back, 10 bases at V and 3 bases at J, with 17 bases in the middle. This CDR3 is built from 14 residues. Germline lookup yields CDR1 KGHDR and CDR2 SFDVKD. This CDR3 is CATSVSGSDYGYTF. The CDR3 bases are TGTGCCACTAGCGTGTCAGGTTCAGACTATGGCTACACCTTC.

This clone has a handful of counts. The V and J genes are TRBV19 and TRBJ2-2; D remains unclear. The CDR3 is 12 residues long. V shed 4 bases and J shed 6 bases, with 6 bases lying between them. Germline values: CDR1 LNHDA, CDR2 SQIVND (reference sequence). The CDR3 spells CASSRSSGELFF. DNA of the CDR3: TGTGCCAGTAGTAGGAGCTCCGGGGAGCTGTTTTTT.

This chain links TRBV29-1 with TRBJ1-2; TRBD1 is a possible D gene (5 bases). V lost 1 base and J lost 11, with 14 bases in between. Germline V gene data show CDR1 as SQVTM and CDR2 as ANQGSEA. The CDR3 has 12 amino acids. For the CDR3, the DNA is TGCAGCGTTGAAGGCGGGGACGACAAATACACCTTC. This translates into CSVEGGDDKYTF.

This clone was counted a few times. CDR3 in amino acids: CSVVGEAGLAGVDTQYF. DNA of the CDR3: TGCAGCGTTGTTGGGGAAGCAGGACTAGCGGGGGTGGATACGCAGTATTTT. The V gene is TRBV29-1, the J gene TRBJ2-3; 13 nucleotides align to TRBD2. The CDR3 has 17 amino acids. Germline values: CDR1 SQVTM, CDR2 ANQGSEA. V lost 4 bases and J lost 6; bases outside the gene matches: 13.

As regards this clone: The germline gene is not matched at one end of the junction; a read error may be the cause. This chain joins TRBV19 and TRBJ2-7, with 9 bases matching TRBD1. Germline assignment: CDR1 LNHDA and CDR2 SQIVND (reference sequence). This CDR3 has 12 residues. CDR3 sequence: CASSDRGYGQYF. The CDR3 DNA reads TGTGCCAGTAGTGACAGGGGGTACGGGCAGTACTTC.